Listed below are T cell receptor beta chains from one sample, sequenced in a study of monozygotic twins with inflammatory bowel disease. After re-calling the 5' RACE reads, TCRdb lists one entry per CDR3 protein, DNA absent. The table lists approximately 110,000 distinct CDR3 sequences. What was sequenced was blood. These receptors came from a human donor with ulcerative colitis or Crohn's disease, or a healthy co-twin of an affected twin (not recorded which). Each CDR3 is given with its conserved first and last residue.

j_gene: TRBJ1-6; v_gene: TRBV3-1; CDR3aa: CASSHDSRDSRVSPLHF
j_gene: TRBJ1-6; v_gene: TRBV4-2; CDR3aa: CASSQELRASSPLHF
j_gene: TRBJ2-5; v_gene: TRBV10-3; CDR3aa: CAISPSGQETQYF
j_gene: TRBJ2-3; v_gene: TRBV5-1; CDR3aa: CASSKRDSTDTQYF
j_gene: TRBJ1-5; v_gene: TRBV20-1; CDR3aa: CSARDAAGRGYSNQPQHF
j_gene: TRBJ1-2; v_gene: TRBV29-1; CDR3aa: CSVDREAYGYTF
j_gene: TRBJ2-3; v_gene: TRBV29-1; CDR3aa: CSVAGGWGLQDTQYF
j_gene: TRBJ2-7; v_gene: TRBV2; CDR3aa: CASTFDRAYEQYF
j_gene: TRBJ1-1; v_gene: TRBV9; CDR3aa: CASSLPGPYTEAFF
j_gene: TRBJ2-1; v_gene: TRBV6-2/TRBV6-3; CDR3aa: CASSYPEGNQYHNEQFF
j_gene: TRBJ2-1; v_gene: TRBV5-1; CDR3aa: CASSLELAGYNEQFF
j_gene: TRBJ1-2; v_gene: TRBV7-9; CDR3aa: CASSFNGEPRGFTF
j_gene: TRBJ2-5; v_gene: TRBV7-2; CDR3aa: CASSLSGLAEETQYF
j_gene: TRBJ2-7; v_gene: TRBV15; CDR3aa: CATSGDSSYEQYF
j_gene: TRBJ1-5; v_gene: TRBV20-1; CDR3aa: CSAKRDPNQPQHF
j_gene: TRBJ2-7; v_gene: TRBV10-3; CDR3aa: CAISDEGPEGSYEQYF
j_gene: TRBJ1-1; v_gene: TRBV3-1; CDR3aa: CASSQLTGGTEAFF
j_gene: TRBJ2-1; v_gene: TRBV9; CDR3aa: CASSISGTRLNEQFF
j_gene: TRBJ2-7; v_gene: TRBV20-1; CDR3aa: CSARPTSGGSYEQYF
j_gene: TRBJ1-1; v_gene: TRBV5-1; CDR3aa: CASSLESQATEAFF
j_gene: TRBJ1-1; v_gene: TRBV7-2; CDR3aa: CASSLQGDTEAFF
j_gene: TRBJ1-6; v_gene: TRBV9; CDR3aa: CASSVAQGPYPEYNSPLHF
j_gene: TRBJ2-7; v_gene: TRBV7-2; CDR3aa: CASSAYPQDEQYF
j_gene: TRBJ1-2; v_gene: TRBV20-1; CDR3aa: CSAPSGGAYYGYTF
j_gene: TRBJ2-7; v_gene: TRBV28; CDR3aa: CASSSLLTGQGLSEQYF
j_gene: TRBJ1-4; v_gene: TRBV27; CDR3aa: CASSPRDSHNEKLFF
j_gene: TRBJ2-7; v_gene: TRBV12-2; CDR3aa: CASRPRQRPTPYEQYF
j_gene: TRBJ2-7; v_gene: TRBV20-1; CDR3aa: CSARDRNRVVYEQYF
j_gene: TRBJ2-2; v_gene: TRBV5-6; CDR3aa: CASSLLSVPNTGELFF
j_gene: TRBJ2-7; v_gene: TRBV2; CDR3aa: CASSESLHRLSSYEQYF
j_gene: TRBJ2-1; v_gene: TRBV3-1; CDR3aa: CASSQDMAGGRNEQFF
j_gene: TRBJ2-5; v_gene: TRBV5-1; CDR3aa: CASSLLASETQYF
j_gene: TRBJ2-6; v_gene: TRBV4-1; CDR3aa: CASSRGGLISGANVLTF
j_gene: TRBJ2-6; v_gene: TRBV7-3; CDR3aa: CASSSQNLGSSGSGANVLTF
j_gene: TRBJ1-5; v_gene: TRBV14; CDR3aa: CASSPPGKAKNQPQHF